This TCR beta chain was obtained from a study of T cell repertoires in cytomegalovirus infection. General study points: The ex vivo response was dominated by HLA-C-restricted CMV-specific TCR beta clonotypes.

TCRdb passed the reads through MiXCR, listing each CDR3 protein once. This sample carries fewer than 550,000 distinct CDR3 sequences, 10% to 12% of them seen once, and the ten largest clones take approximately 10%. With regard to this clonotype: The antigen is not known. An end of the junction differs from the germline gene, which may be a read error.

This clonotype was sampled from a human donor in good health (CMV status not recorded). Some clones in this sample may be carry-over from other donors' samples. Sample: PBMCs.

CDR3 in amino acids: CASSLEEVTGELFF. In nucleotides, the CDR3 is TGTGCTAGCAGCTTAGAGGAGGTGACCGGGGAGCTGTTTTTT. The genes are TRBV7-7 and TRBJ2-2, with D possibly matching TRBD2 (5 bases). Germline-derived CDR1 and CDR2 are SSHAT and FNYEAQ (reference sequence). The CDR3 totals 14 residues.